The T cell receptor beta chain under discussion was sequenced for a study of cytomegalovirus exposure and HLA in healthy donors. Notes on the study in general: Upon later analysis, TCR association rates were observed to vary by HLA locus, being highest for DRB1 and lowest for HLA-C.

With 60 Vbeta and 13 Jbeta primers, the PCR was carried out. Measured with immunoSEQ multiplex PCR; TCRdb has only the in-frame clones, and not every one. The sample includes some 110,000 clones, approximately 80% of them seen just once. V lost 6 bases and J lost 5; bases outside the gene matches: 12. Germline CDR1 MDHEN, CDR2 SYDVKM. The CDR3 spans 15 residues. In the case of this clone: What it binds is unknown.

Sequencing input: PBMCs. The receptor was derived from a man younger than 45 in good health and CMV-seronegative. The chain employs TRBV28 and TRBJ2-7; TRBD1 agrees at 8 bases. In nucleotides, the CDR3 is TGTGCCAGCAGACGCCCTGGACAGGGCTACCACGAGCAGTACTTC. As protein: CASRRPGQGYHEQYF.